This TCR beta chain was recovered during a study of cytomegalovirus exposure and HLA in healthy donors. This clone has more than one count but fewer than ten. The PCR used 60 Vbeta and 13 Jbeta primers. Method: immunoSEQ multiplex PCR; TCRdb's copy keeps in-frame clones and lacks some. The data show 35,000 to 55,000 clones, 60% to 85% seen once. Input material: PBMCs. The clonotype comes from a man aged 25-45 years in good health and CMV-seronegative.

CDR3 nucleotides: TGTGCCAGCAGCGCCCTGAATGAGCAGTTCTTC. Translating gives CASSALNEQFF. This chain uses TRBV9 with TRBJ2-1; D is unclear. CDR1 SGDLS and CDR2 YYNGEE come from the germline V gene. CDR3 length: 11 residues. The V and J ends lost 3 bases and 7 bases respectively, with 5 bases between them.